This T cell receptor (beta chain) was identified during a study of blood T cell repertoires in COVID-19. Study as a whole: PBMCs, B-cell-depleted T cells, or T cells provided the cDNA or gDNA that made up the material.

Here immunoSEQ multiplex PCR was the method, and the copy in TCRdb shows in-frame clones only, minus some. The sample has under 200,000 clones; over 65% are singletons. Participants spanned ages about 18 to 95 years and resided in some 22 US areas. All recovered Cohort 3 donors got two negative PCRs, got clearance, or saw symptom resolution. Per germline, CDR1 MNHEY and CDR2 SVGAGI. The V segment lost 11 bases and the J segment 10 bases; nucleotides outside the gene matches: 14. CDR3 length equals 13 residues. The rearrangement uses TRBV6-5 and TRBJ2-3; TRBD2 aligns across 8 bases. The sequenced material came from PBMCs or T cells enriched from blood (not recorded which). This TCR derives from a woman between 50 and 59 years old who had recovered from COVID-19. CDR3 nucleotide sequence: TGTGCCTGCGGGGATAGCGGGGTGTTGCCGCAGTATTTT. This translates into CACGDSGVLPQYF.